This T cell receptor (beta chain) was profiled in a study of CD8 T cells in ankylosing spondylitis. Generation of TCR beta libraries employed quantitative 5'-RACE incorporating molecular barcodes. TCRdb used MiXCR to reprocess the 5' RACE reads, holding one entry per CDR3 protein. The sample has 350,000 or so distinct CDR3 sequences, 11% seen once. This clonotype was found many times. The CDR3 totals 15 residues. Germline CDR1 is MNHNS and CDR2 is SASEGT. V lost 1 base and J 4 bases, leaving 11 bases between the germline ends. Sequenced sample: blood, either unsorted or a sorted T cell fraction (not recorded which). V gene TRBV6-1 combines with J gene TRBJ1-5, with D perhaps TRBD1 (5 bases). The origin of this receptor is a female donor with ankylosing spondylitis or in good health (not recorded which). CDR3 in DNA: TGTGCCAGCAGTGAAGTCGGGGCAAGGAATCAGCCCCAGCATTTT. Translating gives CASSEVGARNQPQHF.